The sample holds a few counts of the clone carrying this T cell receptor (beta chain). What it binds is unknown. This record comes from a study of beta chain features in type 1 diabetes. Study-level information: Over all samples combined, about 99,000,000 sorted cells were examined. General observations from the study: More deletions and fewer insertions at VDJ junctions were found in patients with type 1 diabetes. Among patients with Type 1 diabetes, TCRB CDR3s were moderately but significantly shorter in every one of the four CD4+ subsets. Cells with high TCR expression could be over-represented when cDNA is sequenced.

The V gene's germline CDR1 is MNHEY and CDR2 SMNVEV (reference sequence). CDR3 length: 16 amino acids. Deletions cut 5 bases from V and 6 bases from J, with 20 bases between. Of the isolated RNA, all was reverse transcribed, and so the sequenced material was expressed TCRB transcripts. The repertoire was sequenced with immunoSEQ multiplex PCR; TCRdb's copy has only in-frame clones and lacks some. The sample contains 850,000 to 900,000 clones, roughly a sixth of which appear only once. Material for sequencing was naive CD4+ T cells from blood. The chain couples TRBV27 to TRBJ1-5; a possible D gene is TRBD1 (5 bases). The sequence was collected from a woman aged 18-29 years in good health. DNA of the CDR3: TGTGCCAGCAGTGCCCACCAGGGCGGGGTAAGTCAGCCCCAGCATTTT. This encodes CASSAHQGGVSQPQHF.